This T cell receptor beta chain was obtained from a study of shared clonotypes between healthy human individuals. Looking at the study overall: The donor pool was made up of a couple of women and a few men aged 18 to 49.

V lost 4 bases to trimming and J lost 0 bases, with 10 bases between them. The length of the CDR3 is 14 residues. Looked up from germline, CDR1 is SNHLY and CDR2 is FYNNEI. Genomic DNA (from each subset) was split evenly across several immunoSEQ plates. This table comes from immunoSEQ multiplex PCR, and its TCRdb copy is limited to in-frame clones, with some not included. The sample records 2 million to 2.5 million clones, around 95% being singletons. Of note for this clone: Antigen unknown.

Findings and caveats of the study: Naive subsets generally had larger estimated richness than memory subsets.

The sequence came from a man younger than 35 in good health. The sample taken for sequencing was naive CD4+ T cells sorted from blood. Sample subset: CD45RA+ positively selected. The chain links TRBV2 to TRBJ2-7; D possibly corresponds to TRBD2 (5 bases). CDR3 bases: TGTGCCAGCAGTGTCGGACTGAGCTCCTACGAGCAGTACTTC. It translates to CASSVGLSSYEQYF.